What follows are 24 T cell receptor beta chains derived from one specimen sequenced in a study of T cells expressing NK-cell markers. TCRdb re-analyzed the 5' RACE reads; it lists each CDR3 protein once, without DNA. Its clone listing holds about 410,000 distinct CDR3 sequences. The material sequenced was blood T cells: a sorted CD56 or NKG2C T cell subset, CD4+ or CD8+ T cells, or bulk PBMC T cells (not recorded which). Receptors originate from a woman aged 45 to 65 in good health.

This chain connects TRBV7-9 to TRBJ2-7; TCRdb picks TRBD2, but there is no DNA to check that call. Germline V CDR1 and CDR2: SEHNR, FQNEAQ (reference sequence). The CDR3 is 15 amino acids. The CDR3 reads CASSLTSGIPGEQYF.

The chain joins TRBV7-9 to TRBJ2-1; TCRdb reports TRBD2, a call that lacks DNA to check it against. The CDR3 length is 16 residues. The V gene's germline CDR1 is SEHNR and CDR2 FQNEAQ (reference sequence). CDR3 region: CASSSRPSGTYNEQFF.

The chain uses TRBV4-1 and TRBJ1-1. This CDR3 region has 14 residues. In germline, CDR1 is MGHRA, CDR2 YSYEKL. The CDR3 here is CASSHQTTNTEAFF.

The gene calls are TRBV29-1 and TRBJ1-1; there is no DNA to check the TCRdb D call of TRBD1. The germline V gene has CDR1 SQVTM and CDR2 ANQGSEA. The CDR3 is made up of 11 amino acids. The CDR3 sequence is CSVPTGSEAFF.

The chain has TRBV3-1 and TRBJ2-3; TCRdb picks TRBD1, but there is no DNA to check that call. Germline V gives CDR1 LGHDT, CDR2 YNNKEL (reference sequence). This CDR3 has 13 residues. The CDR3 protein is CASSENPRQRGYF.

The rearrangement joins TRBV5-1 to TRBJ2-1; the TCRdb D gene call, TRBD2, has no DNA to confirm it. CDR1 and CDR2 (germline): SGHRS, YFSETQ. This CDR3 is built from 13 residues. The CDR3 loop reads CASSYDYVNEQFF. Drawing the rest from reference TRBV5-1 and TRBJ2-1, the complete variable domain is KAGVTQTPRYLIKTRGQQVTLSCSPISGHRSVSWYQQTPGQGLQFLFEYFSETQRNKGNFPGRFSGRQFSNSRSEMNVSTLELGDSALYLCASSYDYVNEQFFGPGTRLTVL.

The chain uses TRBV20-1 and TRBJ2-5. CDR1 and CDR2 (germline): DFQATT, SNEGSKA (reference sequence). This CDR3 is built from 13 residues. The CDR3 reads CSAIPEYGETQYF.

The CDR3 sequence: CSVVGGPFNYGYTF. The chain is built from TRBV29-1 and TRBJ1-2. This CDR3 has 14 amino acids. Germline CDR1 is SQVTM and CDR2 is ANQGSEA. The full variable domain, rest sourced from reference TRBV29-1 and TRBJ1-2, is SAVISQKPSRDICQRGTSLTIQCQVDSQVTMMFWYRQQPGQSLTLIATANQGSEATYESGFVIDKFPISRPNLTFSTLTVSNMSPEDSSIYLCSVVGGPFNYGYTFGSGTRLTVV.

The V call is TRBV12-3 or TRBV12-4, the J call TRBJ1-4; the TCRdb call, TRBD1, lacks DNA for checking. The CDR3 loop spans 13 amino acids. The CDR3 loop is CASWGQNNEKLFF.

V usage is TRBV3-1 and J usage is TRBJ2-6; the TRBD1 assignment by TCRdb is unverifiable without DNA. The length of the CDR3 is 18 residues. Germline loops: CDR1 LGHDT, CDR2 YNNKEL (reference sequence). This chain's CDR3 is CASSQADRGLSGANVLTF.

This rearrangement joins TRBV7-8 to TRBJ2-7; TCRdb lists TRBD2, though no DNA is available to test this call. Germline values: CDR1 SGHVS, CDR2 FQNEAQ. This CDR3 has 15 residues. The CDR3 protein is CASSLAGLISYEQYF.

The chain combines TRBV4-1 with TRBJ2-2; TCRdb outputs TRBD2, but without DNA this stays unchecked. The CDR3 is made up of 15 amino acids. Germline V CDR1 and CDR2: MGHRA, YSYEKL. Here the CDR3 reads CASSHSGGDTGELFF.

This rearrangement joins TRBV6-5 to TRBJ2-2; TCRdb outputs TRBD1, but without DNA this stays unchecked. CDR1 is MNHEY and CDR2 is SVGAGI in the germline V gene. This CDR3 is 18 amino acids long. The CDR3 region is CASSGRQGALANTGELFF.

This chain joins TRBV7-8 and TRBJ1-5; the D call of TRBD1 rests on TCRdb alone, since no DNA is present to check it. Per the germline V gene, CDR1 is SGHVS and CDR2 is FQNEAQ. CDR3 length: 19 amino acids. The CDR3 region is CASSLARGSRGLIDQPQHF. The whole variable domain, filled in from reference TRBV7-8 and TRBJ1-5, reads GAGVSQSPRYKVAKRGQDVALRCDPISGHVSLFWYQQALGQGPEFLTYFQNEAQLDKSGLPSDRFFAERPEGSVSTLKIQRTQQEDSAVYLCASSLARGSRGLIDQPQHFGDGTRLSIL.

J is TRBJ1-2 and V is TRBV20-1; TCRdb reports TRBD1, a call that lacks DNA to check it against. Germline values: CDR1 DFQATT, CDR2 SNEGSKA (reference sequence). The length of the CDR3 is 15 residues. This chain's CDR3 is CSASRGQGRFYGYTF.

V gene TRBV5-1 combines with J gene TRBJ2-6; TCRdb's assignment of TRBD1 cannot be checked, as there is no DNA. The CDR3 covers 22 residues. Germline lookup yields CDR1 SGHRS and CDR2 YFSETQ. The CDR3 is CASSLALGTAGTRTSGANVLTF.

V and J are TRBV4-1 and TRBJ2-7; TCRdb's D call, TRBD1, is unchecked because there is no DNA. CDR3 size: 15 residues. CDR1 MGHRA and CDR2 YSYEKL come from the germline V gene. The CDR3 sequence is CASSQADRGPYEQYF.

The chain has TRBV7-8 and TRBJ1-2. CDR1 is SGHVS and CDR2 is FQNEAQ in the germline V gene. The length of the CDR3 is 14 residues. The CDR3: CASSWGEAQRGYTF.

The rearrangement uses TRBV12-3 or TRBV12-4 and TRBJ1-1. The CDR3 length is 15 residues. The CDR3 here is CASSLNRGRDTEAFF.

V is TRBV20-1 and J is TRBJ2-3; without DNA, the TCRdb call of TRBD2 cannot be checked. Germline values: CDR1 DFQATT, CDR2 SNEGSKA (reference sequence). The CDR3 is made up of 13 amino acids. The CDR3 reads CSAMGLAGDTQYF.

The CDR3 here is CASARRGTSTDTQYF. This chain connects TRBV12-3 or TRBV12-4 to TRBJ2-3. The CDR3 has 15 amino acids.

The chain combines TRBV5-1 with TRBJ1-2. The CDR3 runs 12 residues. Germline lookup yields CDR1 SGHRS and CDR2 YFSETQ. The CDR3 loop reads CASSWDVNGYTF. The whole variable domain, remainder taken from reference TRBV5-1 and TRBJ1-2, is KAGVTQTPRYLIKTRGQQVTLSCSPISGHRSVSWYQQTPGQGLQFLFEYFSETQRNKGNFPGRFSGRQFSNSRSEMNVSTLELGDSALYLCASSWDVNGYTFGSGTRLTVV.

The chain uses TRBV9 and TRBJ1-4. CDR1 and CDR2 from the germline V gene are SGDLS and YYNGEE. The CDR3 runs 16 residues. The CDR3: CASSVAPLATNEKLFF.

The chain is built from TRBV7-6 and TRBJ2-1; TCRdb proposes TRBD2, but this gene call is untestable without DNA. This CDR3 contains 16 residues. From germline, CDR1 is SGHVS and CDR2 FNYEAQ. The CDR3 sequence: CASSLNAREKTNEQFF.